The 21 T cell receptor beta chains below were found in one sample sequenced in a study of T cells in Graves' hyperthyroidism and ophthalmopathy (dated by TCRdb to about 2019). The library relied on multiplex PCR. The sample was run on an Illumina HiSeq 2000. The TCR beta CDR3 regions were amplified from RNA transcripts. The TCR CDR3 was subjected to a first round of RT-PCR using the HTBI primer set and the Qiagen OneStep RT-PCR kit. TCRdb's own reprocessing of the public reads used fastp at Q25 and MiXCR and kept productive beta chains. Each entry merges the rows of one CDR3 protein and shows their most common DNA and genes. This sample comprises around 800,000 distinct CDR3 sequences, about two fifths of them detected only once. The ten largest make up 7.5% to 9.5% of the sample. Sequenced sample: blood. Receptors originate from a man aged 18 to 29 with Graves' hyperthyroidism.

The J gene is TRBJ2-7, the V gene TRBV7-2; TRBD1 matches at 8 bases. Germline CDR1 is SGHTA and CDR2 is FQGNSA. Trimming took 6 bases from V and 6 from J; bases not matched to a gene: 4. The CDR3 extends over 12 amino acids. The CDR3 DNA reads TGTGCCAGCAGTCGACAGGGGCCCGAGCAGTACTTC. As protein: CASSRQGPEQYF. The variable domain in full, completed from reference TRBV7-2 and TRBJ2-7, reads GAGVSQSPSNKVTEKGKDVELRCDPISGHTALYWYRQSLGQGLEFLIYFQGNSAPDKSGLPSDRFSAERTGGSVSTLTIQRTQQEDSAVYLCASSRQGPEQYFGPGTRLTVT.

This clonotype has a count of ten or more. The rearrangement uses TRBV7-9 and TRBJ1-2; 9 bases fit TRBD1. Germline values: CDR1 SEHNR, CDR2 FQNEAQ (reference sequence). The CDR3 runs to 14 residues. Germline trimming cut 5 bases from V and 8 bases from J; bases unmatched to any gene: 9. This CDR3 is CASSRTGTGLGYTF. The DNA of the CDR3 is TGTGCCAGCAGCCGCACCGGGACAGGGCTAGGCTACACCTTC.

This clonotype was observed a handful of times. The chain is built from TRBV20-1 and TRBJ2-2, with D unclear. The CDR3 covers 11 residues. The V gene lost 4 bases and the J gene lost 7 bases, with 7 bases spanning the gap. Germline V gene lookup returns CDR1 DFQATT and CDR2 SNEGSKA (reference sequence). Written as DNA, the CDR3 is TGCAGTGCTAAGCTGATCGGGGAGCTGTTTTTT. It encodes CSAKLIGELFF.

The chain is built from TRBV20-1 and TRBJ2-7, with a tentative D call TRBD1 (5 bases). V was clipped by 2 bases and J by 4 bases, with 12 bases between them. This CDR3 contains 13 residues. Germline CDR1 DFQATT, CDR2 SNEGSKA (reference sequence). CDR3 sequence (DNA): TGCAGTGCTAGAATGGACACCATATACGAGCAGTACTTC. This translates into CSARMDTIYEQYF.

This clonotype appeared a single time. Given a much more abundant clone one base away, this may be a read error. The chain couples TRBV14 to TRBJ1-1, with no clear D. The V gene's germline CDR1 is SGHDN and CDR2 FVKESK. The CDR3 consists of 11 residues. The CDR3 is CASGHGGRAFF. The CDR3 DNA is TGTGCCAGCGGCCACGGAGGACGAGCTTTCTTT. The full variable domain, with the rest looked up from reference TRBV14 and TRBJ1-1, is EAGVTQFPSHSVIEKGQTVTLRCDPISGHDNLYWYRRVMGKEIKFLLHFVKESKQDESGMPNNRFLAERTGGTYSTLKVQPAELEDSGVYFCASGHGGRAFFGQGTRLTVV.

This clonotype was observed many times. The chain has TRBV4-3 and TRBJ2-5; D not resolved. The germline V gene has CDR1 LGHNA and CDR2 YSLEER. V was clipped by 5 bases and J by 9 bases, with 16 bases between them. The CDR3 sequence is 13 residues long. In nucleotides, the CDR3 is TGCGCCAGCAGCGCGAGCCCCCGTGAGTCCCAGTACTTC. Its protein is CASSASPRESQYF.

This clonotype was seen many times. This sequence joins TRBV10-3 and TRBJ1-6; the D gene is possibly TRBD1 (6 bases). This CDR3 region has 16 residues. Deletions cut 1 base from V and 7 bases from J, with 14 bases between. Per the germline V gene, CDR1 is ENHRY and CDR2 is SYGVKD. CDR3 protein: CAISEWDKGENSPLHF. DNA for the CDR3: TGTGCCATCAGTGAGTGGGACAAGGGAGAAAATTCACCCCTCCACTTT.

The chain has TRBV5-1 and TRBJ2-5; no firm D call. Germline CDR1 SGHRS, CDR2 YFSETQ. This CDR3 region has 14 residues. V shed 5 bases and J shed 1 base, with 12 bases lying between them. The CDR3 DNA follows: TGCGCCAGCAGGGTGACACCGGCCCAAGAGACCCAGTACTTC. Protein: CASRVTPAQETQYF.

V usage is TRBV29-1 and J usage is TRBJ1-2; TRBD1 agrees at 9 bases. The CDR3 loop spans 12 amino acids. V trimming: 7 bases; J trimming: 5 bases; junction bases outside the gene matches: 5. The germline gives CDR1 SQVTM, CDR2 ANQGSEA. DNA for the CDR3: TGCAGCGCCAACGACAGGGGGTATGGCTACACCTTC. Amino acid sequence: CSANDRGYGYTF.

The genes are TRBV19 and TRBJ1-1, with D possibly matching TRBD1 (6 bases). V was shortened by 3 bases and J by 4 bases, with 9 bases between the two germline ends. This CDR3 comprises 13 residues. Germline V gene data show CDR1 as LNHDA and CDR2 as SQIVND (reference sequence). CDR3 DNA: TGTGCCAGTAGTATCCCGGGGGCCACTGAAGCTTTCTTT. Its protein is CASSIPGATEAFF.

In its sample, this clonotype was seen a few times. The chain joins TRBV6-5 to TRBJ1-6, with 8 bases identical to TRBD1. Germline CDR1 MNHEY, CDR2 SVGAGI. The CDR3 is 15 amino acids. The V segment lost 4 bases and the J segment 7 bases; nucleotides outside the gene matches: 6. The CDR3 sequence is CASSSATGGNSPLHF. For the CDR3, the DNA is TGTGCCAGCAGTTCGGCCACAGGGGGGAATTCACCCCTCCACTTT.

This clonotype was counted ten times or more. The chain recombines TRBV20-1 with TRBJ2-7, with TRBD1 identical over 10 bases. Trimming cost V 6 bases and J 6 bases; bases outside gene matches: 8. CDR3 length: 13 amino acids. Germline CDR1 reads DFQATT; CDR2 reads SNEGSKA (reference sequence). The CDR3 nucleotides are TGCAGTGCCCCCGCTGGGACAGGGGCCGAGCAGTACTTC. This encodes CSAPAGTGAEQYF.

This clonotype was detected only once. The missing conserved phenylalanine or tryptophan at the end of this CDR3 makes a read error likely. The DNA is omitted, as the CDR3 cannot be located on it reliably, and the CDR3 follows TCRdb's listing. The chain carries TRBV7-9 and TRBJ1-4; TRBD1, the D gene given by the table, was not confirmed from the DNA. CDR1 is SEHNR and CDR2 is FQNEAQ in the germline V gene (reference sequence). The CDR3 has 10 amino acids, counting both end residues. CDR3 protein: CASSPGTLDH.

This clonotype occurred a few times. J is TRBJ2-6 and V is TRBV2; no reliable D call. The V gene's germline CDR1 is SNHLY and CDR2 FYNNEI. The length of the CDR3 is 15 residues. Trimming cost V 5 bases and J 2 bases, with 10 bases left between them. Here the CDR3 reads CASSFPGAGANVLTF. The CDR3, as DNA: TGTGCCAGCAGTTTTCCCGGAGCTGGGGCCAACGTCCTGACTTTC.

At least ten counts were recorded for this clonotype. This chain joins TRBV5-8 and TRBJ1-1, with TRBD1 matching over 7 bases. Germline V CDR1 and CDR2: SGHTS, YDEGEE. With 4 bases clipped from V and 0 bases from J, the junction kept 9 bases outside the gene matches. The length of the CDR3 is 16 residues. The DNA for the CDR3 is TGTGCCAGCAGCCCAGAGGGGGCGCGGTTGAACACTGAAGCTTTCTTT. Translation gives CASSPEGARLNTEAFF.

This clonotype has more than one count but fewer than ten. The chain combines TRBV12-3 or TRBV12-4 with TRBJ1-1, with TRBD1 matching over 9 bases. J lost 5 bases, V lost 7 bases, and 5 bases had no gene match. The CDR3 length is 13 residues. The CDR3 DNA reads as TGTGCCAGCATCACAGGGACAGGGACTGAAGCTTTCTTT. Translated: CASITGTGTEAFF.

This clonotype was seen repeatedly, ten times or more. CDR3 protein: CASTDGLFGGYTF. For the CDR3, the DNA is TGTGCCAGCACCGACGGACTGTTCGGGGGCTACACCTTC. This sequence joins TRBV9 and TRBJ1-2; D remains unclear. Germline CDR1 SGDLS, CDR2 YYNGEE. CDR3 size: 13 residues. The germline V and J ends were trimmed by 6 bases and 8 bases, with 17 bases remaining between them.

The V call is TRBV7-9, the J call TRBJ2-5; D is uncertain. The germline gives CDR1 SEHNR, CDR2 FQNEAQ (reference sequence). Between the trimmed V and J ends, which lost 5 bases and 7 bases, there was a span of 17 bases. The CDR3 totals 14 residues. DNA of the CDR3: TGTGCCAGCAGCCCTGCCCCTGATAGATCGACCCAGTACTTC. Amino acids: CASSPAPDRSTQYF.

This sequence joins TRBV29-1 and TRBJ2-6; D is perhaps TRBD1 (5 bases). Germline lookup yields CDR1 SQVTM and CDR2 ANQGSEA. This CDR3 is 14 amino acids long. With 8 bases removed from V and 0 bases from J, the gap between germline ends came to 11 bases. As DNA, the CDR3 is TGCAGCTTGGTCAGGGCCTCTGGGGCCAACGTCCTGACTTTC. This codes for CSLVRASGANVLTF.

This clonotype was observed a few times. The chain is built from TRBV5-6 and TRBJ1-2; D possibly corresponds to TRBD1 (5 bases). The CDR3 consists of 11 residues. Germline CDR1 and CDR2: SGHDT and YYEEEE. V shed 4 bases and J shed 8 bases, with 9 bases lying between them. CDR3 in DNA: TGTGCCAGCAGCGTCTGGGGGGGCTACACCTTC. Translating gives CASSVWGGYTF.

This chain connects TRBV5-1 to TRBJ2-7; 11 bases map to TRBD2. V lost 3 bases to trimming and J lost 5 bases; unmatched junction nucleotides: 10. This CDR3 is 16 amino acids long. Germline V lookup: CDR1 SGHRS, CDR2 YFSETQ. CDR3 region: CASSSVLSGRANEQYF. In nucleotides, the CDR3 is TGCGCCAGCAGCTCCGTCCTTAGCGGGAGGGCCAACGAGCAGTACTTC.